The clone carrying this TCR beta chain was observed a single time. The data are from a study of blood T cell repertoires in COVID-19. Study at large: The United States, Italy and Spain provided the acute and convalescent COVID-19 samples. The analysed material was cDNA or gDNA that came from T cells, B-cell-depleted T cells, or PBMCs.

The CDR3 has 13 amino acids. The V and J ends lost 7 bases and 7 bases, in that order; junction bases with no gene match: 9. Authors' methods: Researchers report that nucleated cell counts were estimated from reference gene primer amplification. Sequencing used immunoSEQ multiplex PCR; TCRdb keeps in-frame clones, though not all of them. From that table come the V and J calls and clone size; the DNA was used to work out D and trimming. Of 120,000 or so clones listed, more than 70% were seen once; the top ten hold approximately 1.4%. Sequencing was performed on peripheral blood. The J gene is TRBJ2-5, the V gene TRBV12-3 or TRBV12-4; 7 bases align to TRBD1. The TCR sequence derives from a human donor in a cohort sampled during active COVID-19. The CDR3 loop reads CASTQTGVGTQYF. The DNA of the CDR3 is TGTGCCAGCACCCAAACAGGGGTAGGGACCCAGTACTTC.